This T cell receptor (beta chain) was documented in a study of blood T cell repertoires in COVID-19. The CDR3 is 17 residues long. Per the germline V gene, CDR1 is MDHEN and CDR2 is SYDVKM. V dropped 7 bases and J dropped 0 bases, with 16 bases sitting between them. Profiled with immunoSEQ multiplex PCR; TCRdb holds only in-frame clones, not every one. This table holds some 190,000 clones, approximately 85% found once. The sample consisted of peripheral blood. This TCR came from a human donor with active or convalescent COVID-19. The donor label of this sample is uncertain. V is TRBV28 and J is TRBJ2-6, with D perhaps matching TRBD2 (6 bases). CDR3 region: CASTPQEGNSGANVLTF. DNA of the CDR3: TGTGCCAGCACCCCACAGGAGGGGAACTCTGGGGCCAACGTCCTGACTTTC.